This T cell receptor (beta chain) was recovered during a study of early T cells in non-severe SARS-CoV-2 infection. About the research overall: Whole-blood bulk RNA, unsorted, was sequenced, and chains were unpaired.

CDR1 and CDR2 (germline): ENHRY, SYGVKD. The V segment lost 3 bases and the J segment 5 bases; nucleotides outside the gene matches: 3. The CDR3 length is 13 residues. Turning to this clonotype: What it binds is unknown.

Findings and caveats of the study: CD4 and private specificities were missed by VDJdb matching, which favored anti-spike CD8 responses.

Unique molecular identifiers (one per individual cDNA molecule) were attached. TCRdb analysed the 5' RACE reads with MiXCR anew, one entry per CDR3 protein. The repertoire holds more than 55,000 distinct CDR3 sequences, with approximately 13% as singletons. The chain combines TRBV10-3 with TRBJ2-7; 8 bases are shared with TRBD1. The material sequenced was whole blood, taken at baseline. This TCR came from an adult who was a healthcare worker with PCR-confirmed SARS-CoV-2 infection or an uninfected control (not recorded which). CDR3 region: CAISEDRGHEQYF. The CDR3 DNA follows: TGTGCCATCAGTGAAGACAGGGGCCACGAGCAGTACTTC.